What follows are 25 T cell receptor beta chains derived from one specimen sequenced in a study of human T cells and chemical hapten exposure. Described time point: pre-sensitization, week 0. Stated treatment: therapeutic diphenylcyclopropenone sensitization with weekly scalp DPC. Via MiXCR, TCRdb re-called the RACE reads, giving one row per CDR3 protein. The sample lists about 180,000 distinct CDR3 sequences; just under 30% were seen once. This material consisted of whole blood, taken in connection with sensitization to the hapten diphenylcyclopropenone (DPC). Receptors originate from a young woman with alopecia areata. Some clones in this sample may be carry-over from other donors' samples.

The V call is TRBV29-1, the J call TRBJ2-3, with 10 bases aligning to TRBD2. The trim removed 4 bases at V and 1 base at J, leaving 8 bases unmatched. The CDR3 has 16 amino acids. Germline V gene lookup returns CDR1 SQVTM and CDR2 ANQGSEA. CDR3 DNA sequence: TGCAGCGTTGGCAAGAACAGCGGGGGGGGCACAGATACGCAGTATTTT. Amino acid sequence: CSVGKNSGGGTDTQYF.

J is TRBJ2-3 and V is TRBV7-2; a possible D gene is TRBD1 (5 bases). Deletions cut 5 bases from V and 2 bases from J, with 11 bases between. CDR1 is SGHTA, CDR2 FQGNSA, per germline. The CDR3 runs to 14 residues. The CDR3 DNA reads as TGTGCCAGCAGCCCAAGGGGCTCCACAGATACGCAGTATTTT. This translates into CASSPRGSTDTQYF. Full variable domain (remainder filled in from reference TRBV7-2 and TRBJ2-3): GAGVSQSPSNKVTEKGKDVELRCDPISGHTALYWYRQSLGQGLEFLIYFQGNSAPDKSGLPSDRFSAERTGGSVSTLTIQRTQQEDSAVYLCASSPRGSTDTQYFGPGTRLTVL.

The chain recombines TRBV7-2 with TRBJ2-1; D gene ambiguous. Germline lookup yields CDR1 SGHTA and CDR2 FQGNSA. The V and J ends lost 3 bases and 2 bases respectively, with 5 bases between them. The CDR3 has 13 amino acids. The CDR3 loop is CASSFGPYNEQFF. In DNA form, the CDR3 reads TGTGCCAGCAGCTTCGGCCCCTACAATGAGCAGTTCTTC.

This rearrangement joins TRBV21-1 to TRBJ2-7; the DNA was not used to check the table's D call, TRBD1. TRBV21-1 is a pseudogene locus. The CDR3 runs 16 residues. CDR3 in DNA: TGTGCCAGCAGCAAAGAAGGGGCAGGGGTCCCCTACGAGCAGTACTTC. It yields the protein CASSKEGAGVPYEQYF.

The CDR3 nucleotides read TGTGCCAGCAGTTCTGTTAGCGGAGATACGCAGTATTTT. This gives the protein CASSSVSGDTQYF. V and J are TRBV3-1 and TRBJ2-3; a possible D gene is TRBD2 (6 bases). This CDR3 spans 13 amino acids. V was pared by 6 bases and J by 5 bases, with 12 bases between. Germline V gene data show CDR1 as LGHDT and CDR2 as YNNKEL (reference sequence).

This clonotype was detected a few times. The CDR3 loop is CASRRDGQPSYEQYF. The CDR3 DNA follows: TGCGCCAGCAGACGTGACGGGCAGCCCTCCTACGAGCAGTACTTC. This chain uses TRBV5-1 with TRBJ2-7; no definite D call. CDR1 is SGHRS and CDR2 is YFSETQ in the germline V gene. The CDR3 has 15 residues. V dropped 5 bases and J dropped 0 bases, with 15 bases sitting between them.

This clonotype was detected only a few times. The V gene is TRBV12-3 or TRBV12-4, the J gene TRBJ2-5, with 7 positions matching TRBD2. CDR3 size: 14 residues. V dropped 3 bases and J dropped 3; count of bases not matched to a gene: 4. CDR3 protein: CASSFSGGKETQYF. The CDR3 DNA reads TGTGCCAGCAGTTTTTCGGGAGGTAAAGAGACCCAGTACTTC.

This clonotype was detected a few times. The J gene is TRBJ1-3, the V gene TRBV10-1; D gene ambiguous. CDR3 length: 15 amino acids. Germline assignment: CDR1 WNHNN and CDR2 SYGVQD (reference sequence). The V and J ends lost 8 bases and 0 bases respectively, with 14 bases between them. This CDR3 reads CASQESLGSGNTIYF. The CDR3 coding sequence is TGCGCCAGCCAGGAAAGCCTCGGCTCTGGAAACACCATATATTTT.

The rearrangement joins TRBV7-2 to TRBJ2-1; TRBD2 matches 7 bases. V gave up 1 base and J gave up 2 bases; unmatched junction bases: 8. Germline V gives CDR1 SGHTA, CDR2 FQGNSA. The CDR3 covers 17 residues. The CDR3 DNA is TGTGCCAGCAGCTTAGGCCCAAAAGCGGGGACCTACAATGAGCAGTTCTTC. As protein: CASSLGPKAGTYNEQFF. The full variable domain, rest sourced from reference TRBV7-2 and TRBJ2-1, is GAGVSQSPSNKVTEKGKDVELRCDPISGHTALYWYRQSLGQGLEFLIYFQGNSAPDKSGLPSDRFSAERTGGSVSTLTIQRTQQEDSAVYLCASSLGPKAGTYNEQFFGPGTRLTVL.

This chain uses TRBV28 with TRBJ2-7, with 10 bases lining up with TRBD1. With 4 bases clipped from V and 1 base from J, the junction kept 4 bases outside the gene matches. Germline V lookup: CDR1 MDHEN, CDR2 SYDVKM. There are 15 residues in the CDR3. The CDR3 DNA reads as TGTGCCAGCAGTTGGGGACAGGGGAAATCCTACGAGCAGTACTTC. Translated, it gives CASSWGQGKSYEQYF.

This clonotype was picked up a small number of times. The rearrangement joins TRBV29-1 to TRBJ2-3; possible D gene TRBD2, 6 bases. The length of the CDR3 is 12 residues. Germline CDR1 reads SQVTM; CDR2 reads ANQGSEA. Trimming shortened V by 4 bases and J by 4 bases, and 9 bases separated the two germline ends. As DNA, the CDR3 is TGCAGCGTTGCGGTAGCGGCAGATACGCAGTATTTT. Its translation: CSVAVAADTQYF.

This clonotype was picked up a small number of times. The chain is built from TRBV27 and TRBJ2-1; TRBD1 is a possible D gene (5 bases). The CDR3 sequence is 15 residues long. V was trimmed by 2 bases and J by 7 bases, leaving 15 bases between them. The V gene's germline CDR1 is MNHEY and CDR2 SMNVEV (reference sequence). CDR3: CASSLLQGVDNEQFF. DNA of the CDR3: TGTGCCAGCAGTTTACTCCAGGGCGTCGATAATGAGCAGTTCTTC.

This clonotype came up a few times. CDR3 bases: TGTGCCAGCAGCGCCCAGGACAGGGTGAACACTGAAGCTTTCTTT. Its translation is CASSAQDRVNTEAFF. This chain connects TRBV9 to TRBJ1-1; TRBD1 matches 8 bases. Trimming at V came to 3 bases and at J to 0 bases, leaving 4 bases not matched to a gene. Looked up from germline, CDR1 is SGDLS and CDR2 is YYNGEE. This CDR3 spans 15 amino acids.

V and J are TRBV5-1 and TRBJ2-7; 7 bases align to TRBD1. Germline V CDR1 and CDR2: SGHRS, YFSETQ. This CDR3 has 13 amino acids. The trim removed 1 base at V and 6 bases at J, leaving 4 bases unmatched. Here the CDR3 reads CASSLKGGAEQYF. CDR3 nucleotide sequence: TGCGCCAGCAGCTTGAAAGGGGGCGCCGAGCAGTACTTC.

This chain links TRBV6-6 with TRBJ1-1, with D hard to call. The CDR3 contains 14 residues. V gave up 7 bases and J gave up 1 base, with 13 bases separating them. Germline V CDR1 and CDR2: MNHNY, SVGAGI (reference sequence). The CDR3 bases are TGTGCCAGCATCCCTTCGGGCAGGAACACTGAAGCTTTCTTT. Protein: CASIPSGRNTEAFF.

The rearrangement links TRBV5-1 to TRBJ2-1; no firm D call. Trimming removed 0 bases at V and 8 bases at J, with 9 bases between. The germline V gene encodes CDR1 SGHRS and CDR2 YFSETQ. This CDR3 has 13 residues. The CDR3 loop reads CASSLAVFDEQFF. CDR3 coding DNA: TGCGCCAGCAGCTTGGCGGTCTTTGATGAGCAGTTCTTC.

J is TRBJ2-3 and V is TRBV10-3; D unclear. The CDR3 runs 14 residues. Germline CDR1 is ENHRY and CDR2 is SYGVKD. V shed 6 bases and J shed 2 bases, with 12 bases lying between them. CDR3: CAIRGNLDTDTQYF. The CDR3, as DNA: TGTGCCATCAGGGGGAATCTTGACACAGATACGCAGTATTTT.

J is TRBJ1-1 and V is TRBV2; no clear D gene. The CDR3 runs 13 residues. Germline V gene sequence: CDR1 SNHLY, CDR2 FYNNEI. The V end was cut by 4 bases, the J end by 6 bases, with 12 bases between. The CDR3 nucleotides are TGTGCCAGCAGTGGTAGCCAGACATCTGAAGCTTTCTTT. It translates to CASSGSQTSEAFF.

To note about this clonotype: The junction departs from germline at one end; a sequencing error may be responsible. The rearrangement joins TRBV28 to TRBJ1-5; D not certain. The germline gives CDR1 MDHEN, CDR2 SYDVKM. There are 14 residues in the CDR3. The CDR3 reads CASSLGRLGQPQHF. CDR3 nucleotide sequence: TGTGCCAGTAGTTTAGGCCGACTGGGTCAGCCCCAGCATTTT.

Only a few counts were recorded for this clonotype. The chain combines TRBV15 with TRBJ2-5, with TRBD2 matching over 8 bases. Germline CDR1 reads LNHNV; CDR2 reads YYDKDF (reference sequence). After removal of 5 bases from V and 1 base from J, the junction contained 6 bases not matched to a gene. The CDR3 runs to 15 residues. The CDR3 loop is CATSPSGSLQETQYF. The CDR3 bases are TGTGCCACCAGCCCCAGCGGGAGCCTCCAAGAGACCCAGTACTTC. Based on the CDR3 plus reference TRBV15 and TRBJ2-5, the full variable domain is DAMVIQNPRYQVTQFGKPVTLSCSQTLNHNVMYWYQQKSSQAPKLLFHYYDKDFNNEADTPDNFQSRRPNTSFCFLDIRSPGLGDTAMYLCATSPSGSLQETQYFGPGTRLLVL.

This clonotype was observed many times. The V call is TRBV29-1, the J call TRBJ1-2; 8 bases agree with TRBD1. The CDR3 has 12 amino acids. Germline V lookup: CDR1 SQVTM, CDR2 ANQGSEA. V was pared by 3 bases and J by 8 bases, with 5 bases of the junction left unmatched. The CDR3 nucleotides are TGCAGCGTTGACCGGGACAGGAAAGGCTACACCTTC. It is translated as CSVDRDRKGYTF.

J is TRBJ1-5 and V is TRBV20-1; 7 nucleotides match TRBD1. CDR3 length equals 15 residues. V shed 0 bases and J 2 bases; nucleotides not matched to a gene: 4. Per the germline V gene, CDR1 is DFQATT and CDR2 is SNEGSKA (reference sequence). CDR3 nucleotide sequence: TGCAGTGCTAGAGAGACAGGGACCCGCAATCAGCCCCAGCATTTT. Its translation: CSARETGTRNQPQHF.

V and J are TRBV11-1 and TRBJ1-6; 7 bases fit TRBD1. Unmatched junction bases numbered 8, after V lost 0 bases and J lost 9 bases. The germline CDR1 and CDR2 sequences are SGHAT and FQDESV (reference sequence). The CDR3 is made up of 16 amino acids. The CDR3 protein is CASSLAPGTVGSPLHF. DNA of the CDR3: TGTGCCAGCAGCTTAGCGCCGGGGACAGTGGGTTCACCCCTCCACTTT.

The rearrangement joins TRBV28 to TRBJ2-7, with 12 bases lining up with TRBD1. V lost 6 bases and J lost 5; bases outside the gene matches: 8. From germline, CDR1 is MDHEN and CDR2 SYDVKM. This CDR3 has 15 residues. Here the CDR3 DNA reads TGTGCCAGCAGGAGTACCGGGACAGGGGGCCACGAGCAGTACTTC. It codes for CASRSTGTGGHEQYF.

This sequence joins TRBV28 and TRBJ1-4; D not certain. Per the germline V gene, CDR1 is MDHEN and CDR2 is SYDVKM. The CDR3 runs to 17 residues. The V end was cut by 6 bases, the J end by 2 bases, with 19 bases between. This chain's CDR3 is CASRVGGGLRTNEKLFF. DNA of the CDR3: TGTGCCAGCAGGGTAGGTGGAGGACTTCGGACTAATGAAAAACTGTTTTTT.